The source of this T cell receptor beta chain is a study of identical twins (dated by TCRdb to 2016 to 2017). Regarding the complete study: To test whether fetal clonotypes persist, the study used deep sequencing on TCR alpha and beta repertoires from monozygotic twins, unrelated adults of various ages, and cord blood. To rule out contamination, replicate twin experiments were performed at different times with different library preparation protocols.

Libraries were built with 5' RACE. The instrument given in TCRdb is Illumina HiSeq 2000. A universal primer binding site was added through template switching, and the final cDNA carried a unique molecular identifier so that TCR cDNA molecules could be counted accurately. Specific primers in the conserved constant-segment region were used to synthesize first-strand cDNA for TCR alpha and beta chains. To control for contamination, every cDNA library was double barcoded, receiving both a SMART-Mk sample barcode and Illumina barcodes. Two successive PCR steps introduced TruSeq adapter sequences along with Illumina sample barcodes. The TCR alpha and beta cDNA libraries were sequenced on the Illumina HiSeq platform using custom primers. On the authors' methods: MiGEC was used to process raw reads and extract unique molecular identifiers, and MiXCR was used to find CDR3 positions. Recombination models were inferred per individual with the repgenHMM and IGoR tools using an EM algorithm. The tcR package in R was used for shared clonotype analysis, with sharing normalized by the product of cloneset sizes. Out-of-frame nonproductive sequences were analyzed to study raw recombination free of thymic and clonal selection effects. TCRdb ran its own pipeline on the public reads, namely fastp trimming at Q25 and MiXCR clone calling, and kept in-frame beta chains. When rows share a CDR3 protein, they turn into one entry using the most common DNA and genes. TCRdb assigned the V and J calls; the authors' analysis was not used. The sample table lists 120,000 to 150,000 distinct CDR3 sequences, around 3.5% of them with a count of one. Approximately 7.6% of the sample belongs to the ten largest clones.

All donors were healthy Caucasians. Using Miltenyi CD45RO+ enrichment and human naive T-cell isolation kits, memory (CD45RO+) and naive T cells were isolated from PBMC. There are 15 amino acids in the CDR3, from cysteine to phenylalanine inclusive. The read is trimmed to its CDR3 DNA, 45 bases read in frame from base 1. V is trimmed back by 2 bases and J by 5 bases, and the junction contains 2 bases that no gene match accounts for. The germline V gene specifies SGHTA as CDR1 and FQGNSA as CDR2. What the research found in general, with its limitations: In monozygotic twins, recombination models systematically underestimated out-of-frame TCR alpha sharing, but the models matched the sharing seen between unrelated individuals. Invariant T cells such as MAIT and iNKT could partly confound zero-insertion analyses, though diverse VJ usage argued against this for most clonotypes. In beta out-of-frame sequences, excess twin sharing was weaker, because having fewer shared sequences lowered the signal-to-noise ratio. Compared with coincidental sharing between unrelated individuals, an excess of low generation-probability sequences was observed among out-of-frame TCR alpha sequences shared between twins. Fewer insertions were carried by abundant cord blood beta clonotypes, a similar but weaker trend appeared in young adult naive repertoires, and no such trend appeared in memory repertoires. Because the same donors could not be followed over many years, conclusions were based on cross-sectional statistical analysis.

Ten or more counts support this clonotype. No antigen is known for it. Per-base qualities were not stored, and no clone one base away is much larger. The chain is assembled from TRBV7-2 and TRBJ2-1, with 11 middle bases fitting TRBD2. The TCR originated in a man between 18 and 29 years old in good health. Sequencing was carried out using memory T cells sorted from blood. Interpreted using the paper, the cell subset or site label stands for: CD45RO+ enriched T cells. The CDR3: CASSLFSGRDNEQFF. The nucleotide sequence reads TGTGCCAGCAGCTTATTTAGCGGGAGGGACAATGAGCAGTTCTTC.